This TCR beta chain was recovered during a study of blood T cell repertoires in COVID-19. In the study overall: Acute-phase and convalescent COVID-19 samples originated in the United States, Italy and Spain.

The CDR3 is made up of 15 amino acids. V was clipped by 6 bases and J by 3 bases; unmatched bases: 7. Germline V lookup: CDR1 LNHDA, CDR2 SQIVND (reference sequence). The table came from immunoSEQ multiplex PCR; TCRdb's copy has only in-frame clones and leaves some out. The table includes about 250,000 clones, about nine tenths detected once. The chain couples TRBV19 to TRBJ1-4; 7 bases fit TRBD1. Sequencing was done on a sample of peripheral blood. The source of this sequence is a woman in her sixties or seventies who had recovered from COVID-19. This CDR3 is CASSPDRVANEKLFF. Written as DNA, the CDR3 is TGTGCCAGTAGCCCCGACAGGGTAGCTAATGAAAAACTGTTTTTT.